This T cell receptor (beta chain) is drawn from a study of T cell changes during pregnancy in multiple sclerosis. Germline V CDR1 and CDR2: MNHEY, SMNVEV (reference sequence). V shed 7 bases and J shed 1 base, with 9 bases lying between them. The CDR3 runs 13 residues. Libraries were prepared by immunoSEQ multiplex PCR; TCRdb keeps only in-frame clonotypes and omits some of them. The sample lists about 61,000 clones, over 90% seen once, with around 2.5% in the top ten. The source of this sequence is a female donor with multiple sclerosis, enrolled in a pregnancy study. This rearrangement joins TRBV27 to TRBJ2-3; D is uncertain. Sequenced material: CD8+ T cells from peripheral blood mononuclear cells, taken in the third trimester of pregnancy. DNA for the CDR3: TGTGCCAGCACCCCAAGCCGCACAGATACGCAGTATTTT. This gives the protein CASTPSRTDTQYF.